Each of the 10 T cell receptor beta chains below was sequenced from the same sample in a study of blood T cell repertoires in COVID-19. TCRdb's table, derived via immunoSEQ multiplex PCR, lists solely in-frame clones and lacks some. The table records approximately 76,000 clones, around 80% of them present only once. The sample comprised peripheral blood. The receptor source for this set is a man aged 50-59 years with acute or convalescent COVID-19.

J is TRBJ1-5 and V is TRBV6-5; tentative D call: TRBD1 (6 bases). The CDR3 consists of 13 residues. Trimming removed 6 bases at V and 5 bases at J, with 11 bases between. Germline lookup yields CDR1 MNHEY and CDR2 SVGAGI. CDR3 DNA: TGTGCCAGCAGGACAGGCAACGATCAGCCCCAGCATTTT. Protein: CASRTGNDQPQHF.

The V and J genes are TRBV27 and TRBJ2-3; TRBD1 agrees at 10 bases. The CDR3 spans 13 residues. With 9 bases clipped from V and 5 bases from J, the junction kept 5 bases outside the gene matches. Germline-derived CDR1 and CDR2 are MNHEY and SMNVEV (reference sequence). CDR3 sequence (DNA): TGTGCCAGTTCGGACAGGGGGATAGATACGCAGTATTTT. Translation: CASSDRGIDTQYF.

The chain recombines TRBV20-1 with TRBJ1-6; D unclear. This CDR3 contains 9 residues. V dropped 5 bases and J dropped 12 bases, with 5 bases sitting between them. Germline CDR1 is DFQATT and CDR2 is SNEGSKA (reference sequence). The CDR3 coding sequence is TGCAGTGCTGGACTACCCCTCCACTTT. This codes for CSAGLPLHF.

The chain recombines TRBV10-3 with TRBJ2-1; the match to TRBD2 covers 13 bases. The CDR3 covers 16 residues. The V segment lost 6 bases and the J segment 1 base; nucleotides outside the gene matches: 3. Germline lookup yields CDR1 ENHRY and CDR2 SYGVKD. This chain's CDR3 is CAISPTSGGSYNEQFF. As DNA, the CDR3 is TGTGCCATCAGCCCGACTAGCGGGGGGTCCTACAATGAGCAGTTCTTC.

The V gene is TRBV7-3, the J gene TRBJ1-2; 8 nucleotides align to TRBD1. V lost 5 bases and J lost 8; bases outside the gene matches: 7. CDR1 SGHTA and CDR2 FQGTGA come from the germline V gene. CDR3 length: 13 residues. The DNA for the CDR3 is TGTGCCAGCAGCCCAGGGGGCGCGGGGGGCTACACCTTC. Amino acids: CASSPGGAGGYTF.

This chain joins TRBV3-1 (or the pseudogene TRBV3-2) and TRBJ2-3; D gene uncertain. Germline V lookup: CDR1 LGHDT, CDR2 YNNKEL (reference sequence). V lost 1 base, J lost 8 bases, and 25 bases lay in between. There are 18 residues in the CDR3. CDR3 bases: TGTGCCAGCAGCCAAGCGCCGCCTGCCAGCCTAACAGATGGTACGCAGTATTTT. It yields the protein CASSQAPPASLTDGTQYF.

The chain is built from TRBV6-2 or TRBV6-3 and TRBJ2-4; 8 bases fit TRBD1. There are 17 residues in the CDR3. CDR1 is MNHEY, CDR2 SVGEGT, per germline. V was pared by 0 bases and J by 0 bases, with 4 bases of the junction left unmatched. CDR3 protein: CASSYSGTGIAKNIQYF. The CDR3 DNA is TGTGCCAGCAGTTACTCGGGGACAGGCATAGCCAAAAACATTCAGTACTTC.

The chain recombines TRBV4-2 with TRBJ2-6; tentative D call: TRBD1 (6 bases). V lost 3 bases, J lost 1 base, and 16 bases lay in between. This CDR3 contains 18 residues. Germline V CDR1 and CDR2: LGHNA, YNFKEQ. The CDR3 coding sequence is TGTGCCAGCAGCCATGACATGGGGGCAAAATCTGGGGCCAACGTCCTGACTTTC. It translates to CASSHDMGAKSGANVLTF.

The V gene is TRBV28, the J gene TRBJ1-1, with 10 nucleotides matching TRBD1. The germline V gene has CDR1 MDHEN and CDR2 SYDVKM. J lost 5 bases, V lost 5 bases, and 11 bases had no gene match. This CDR3 contains 16 residues. The CDR3: CASSTRTGGSDTEAFF. In DNA form, the CDR3 reads TGTGCCAGCAGTACTCGGACAGGGGGGTCTGATACTGAAGCTTTCTTT.

The chain joins TRBV5-8 to TRBJ1-4, with D possibly TRBD1 on 6 matching bases. CDR3 length equals 15 residues. From germline, CDR1 is SGHTS and CDR2 YDEGEE. Trimming left V 3 bases short and J 5 bases short, with 14 bases between. CDR3 in DNA: TGTGCCAGCAGCTCAACGGGACACCCGAATGAAAAACTGTTTTTT. Its translation is CASSSTGHPNEKLFF.